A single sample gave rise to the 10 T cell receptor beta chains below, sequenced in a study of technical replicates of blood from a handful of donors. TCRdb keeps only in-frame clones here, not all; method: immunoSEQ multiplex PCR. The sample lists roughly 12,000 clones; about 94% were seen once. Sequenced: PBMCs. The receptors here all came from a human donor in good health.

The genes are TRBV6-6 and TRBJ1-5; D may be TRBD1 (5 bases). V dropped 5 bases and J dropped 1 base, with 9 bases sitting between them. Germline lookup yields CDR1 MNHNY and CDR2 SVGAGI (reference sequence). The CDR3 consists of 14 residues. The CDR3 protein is CASSNQGSNQPQHF. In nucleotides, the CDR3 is TGTGCCAGCAGTAATCAGGGAAGCAATCAGCCCCAGCATTTT.

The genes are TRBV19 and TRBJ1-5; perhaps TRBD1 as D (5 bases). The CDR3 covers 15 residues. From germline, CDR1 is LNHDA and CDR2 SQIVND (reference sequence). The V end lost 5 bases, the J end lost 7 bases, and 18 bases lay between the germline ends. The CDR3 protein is CASSGGETISQPQHF. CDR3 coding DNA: TGTGCCAGTAGTGGGGGGGAGACCATTAGCCAGCCCCAGCATTTT.

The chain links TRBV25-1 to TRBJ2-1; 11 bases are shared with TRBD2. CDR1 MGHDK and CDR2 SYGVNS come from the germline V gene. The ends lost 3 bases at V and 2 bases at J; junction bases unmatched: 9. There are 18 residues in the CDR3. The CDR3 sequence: CASSEPRLAGWPYNEQFF. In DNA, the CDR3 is TGTGCCAGCAGTGAGCCCCGACTAGCGGGATGGCCCTACAATGAGCAGTTCTTC. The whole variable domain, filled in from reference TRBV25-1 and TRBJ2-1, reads EADIYQTPRYLVIGTGKKITLECSQTMGHDKMYWYQQDPGMELHLIHYSYGVNSTEKGDLSSESTVSRIRTEHFPLTLESARPSHTSQYLCASSEPRLAGWPYNEQFFGPGTRLTVL.

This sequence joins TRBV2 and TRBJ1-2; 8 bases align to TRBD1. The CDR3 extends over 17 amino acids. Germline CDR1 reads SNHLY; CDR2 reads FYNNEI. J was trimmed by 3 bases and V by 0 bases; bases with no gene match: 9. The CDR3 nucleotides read TGTGCCAGCAGTGAAGCGGACAGGGAGCGGTTGGACTATGGCTACACCTTC. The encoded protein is CASSEADRERLDYGYTF.

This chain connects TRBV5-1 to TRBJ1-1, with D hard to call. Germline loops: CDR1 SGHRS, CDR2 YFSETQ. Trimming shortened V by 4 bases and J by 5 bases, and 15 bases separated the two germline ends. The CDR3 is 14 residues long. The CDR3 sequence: CASSLSRGVTEAFF. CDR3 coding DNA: TGCGCCAGCAGCCTTTCCAGAGGTGTTACTGAAGCTTTCTTT.

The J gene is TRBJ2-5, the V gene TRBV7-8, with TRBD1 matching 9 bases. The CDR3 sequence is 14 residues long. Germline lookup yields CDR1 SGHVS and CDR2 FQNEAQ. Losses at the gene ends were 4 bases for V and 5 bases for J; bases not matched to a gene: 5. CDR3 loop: CASSSGQGLETQYF. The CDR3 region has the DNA TGTGCCAGCAGCTCGGGACAGGGTTTGGAGACCCAGTACTTC.

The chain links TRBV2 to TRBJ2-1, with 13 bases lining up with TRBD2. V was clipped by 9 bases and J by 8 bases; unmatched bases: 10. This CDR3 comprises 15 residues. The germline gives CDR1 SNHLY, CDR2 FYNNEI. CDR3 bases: TGTGCCAGTAAATGGACTAGCGGGAGTCGGGATGAGCAGTTCTTC. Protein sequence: CASKWTSGSRDEQFF. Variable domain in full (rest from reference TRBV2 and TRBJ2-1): EPEVTQTPSHQVTQMGQEVILRCVPISNHLYFYWYRQILGQKVEFLVSFYNNEISEKSEIFDDQFSVERPDGSNFTLKIRSTKLEDSAMYFCASKWTSGSRDEQFFGPGTRLTVL.

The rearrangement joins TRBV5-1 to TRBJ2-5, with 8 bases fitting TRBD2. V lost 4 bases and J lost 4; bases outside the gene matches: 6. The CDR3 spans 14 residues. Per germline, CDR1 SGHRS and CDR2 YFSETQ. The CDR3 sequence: CASSLQRETETQYF. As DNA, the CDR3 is TGCGCCAGCAGCCTACAGCGGGAGACAGAGACCCAGTACTTC.

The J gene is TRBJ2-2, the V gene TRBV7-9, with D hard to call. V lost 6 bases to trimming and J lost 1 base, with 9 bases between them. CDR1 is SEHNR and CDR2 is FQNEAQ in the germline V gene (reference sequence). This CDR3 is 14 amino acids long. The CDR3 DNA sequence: TGTGCCAGCAGGGTAACGGGGAACACCGGGGAGCTGTTTTTT. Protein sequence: CASRVTGNTGELFF.

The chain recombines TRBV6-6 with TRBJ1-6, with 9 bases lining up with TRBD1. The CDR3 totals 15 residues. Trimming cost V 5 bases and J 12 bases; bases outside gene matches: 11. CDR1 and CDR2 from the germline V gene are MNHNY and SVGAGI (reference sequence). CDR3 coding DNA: TGTGCCAGCAGTACTTCCGGGACAGGGCTTTTACCCCTCCACTTT. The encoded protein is CASSTSGTGLLPLHF.